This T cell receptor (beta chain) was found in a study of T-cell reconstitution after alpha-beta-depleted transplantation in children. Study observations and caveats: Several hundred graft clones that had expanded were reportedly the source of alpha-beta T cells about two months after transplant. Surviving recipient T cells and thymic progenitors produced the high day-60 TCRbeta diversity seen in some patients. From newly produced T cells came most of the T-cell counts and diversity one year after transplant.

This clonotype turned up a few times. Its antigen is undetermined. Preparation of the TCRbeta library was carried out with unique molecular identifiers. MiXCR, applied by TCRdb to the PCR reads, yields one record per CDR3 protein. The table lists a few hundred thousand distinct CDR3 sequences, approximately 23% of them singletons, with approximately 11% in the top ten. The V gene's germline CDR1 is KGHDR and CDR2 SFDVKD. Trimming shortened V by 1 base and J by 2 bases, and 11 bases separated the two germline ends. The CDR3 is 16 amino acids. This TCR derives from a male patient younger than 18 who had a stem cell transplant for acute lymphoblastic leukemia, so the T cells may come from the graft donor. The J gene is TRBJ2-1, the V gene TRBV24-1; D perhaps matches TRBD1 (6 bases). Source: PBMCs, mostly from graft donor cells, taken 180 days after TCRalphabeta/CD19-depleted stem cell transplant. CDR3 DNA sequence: TGTGCCACCAGTGATTTTAGAACAGGGACCTACAATGAGCAGTTCTTC. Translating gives CATSDFRTGTYNEQFF.